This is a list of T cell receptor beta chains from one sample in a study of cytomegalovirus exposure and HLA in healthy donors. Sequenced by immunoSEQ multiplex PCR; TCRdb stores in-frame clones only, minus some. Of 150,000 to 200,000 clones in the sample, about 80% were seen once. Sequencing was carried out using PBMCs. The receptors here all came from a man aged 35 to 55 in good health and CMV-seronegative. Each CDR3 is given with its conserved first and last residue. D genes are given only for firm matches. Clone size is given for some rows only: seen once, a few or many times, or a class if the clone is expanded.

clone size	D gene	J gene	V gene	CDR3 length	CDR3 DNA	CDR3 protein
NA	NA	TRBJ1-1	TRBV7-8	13	TGTGCCAGCAGCTTATCGGGGAACACTGAAGCTTTCTTT	CASSLSGNTEAFF
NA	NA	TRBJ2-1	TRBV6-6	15	TGTGCCAGCAGGATTAGTGCGAGCTCCTACAATGAGCAGTTCTTC	CASRISASSYNEQFF
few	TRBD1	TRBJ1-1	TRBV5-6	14	TGTGCCAGCAGCGTCAGGGGGAAGAACACTGAAGCTTTCTTT	CASSVRGKNTEAFF
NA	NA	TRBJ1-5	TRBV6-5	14	TGTGCCAGCAGTGAAACTGGAGCGTATCAGCCCCAGCATTTT	CASSETGAYQPQHF
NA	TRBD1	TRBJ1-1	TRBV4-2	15	TGTGCCAGCAGCCAAGCGGGGACAGGGGCCACTGAAGCTTTCTTT	CASSQAGTGATEAFF
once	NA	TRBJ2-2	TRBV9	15	TGTGCCAGCAGCGTAGAAGGGTGGGAGAACGAGGAGCTGTTTTTT	CASSVEGWENEELFF
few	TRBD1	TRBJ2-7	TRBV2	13	TGTGCCAGCAGGGACAGGCGGACCTACGAGCAGTACTTC	CASRDRRTYEQYF
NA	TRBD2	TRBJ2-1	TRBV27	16	TGTGCCAGCAGTACCTTAGCGGGAGGGAGATACAATGAGCAGTTCTTC	CASSTLAGGRYNEQFF
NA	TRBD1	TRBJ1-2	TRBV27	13	TGTGCCAGCAGGCCACAGGGGGCCGGTGGCTACACCTTC	CASRPQGAGGYTF
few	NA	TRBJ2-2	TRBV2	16	TGTGCCAGCAGTGAAGCCTGGACACTGAACACCGGGGAGCTGTTTTTT	CASSEAWTLNTGELFF
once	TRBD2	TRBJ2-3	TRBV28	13	TGTGCCAGCAGTGCCGGACTAGTCGGTACGCAGTATTTT	CASSAGLVGTQYF
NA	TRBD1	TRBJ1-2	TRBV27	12	TGTGCCAGCAGGAGACAGGGGAATGGCTACACCTTC	CASRRQGNGYTF
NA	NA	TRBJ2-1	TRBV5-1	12	TGCGCCAGCAGCTTGGACAGGGATGAGCAGTTCTTC	CASSLDRDEQFF
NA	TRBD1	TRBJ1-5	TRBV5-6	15	TGTGCCAGCAGTCGACAGGGTACAAGCAATCAGCCCCAGCATTTT	CASSRQGTSNQPQHF
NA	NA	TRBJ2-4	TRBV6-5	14	TGTGCCAGCAGTTACTCGAATCGGTTCGACAGTCAGTACTTC	CASSYSNRFDSQYF
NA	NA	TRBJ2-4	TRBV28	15	TGTGCCAGCAGAGCAGAGAAACTAGGCAAAAACATTCAGTACTTC	CASRAEKLGKNIQYF
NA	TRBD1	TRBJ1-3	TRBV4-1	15	TGCGCCAGCAGCCAAGATAGCAACAGGGGAATCGGCATATATTTT	CASSQDSNRGIGIYF
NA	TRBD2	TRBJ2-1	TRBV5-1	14	TGCGCCAGCAGCTGGTCTAGCGGGAGAGGTGAGCAGTTCTTC	CASSWSSGRGEQFF
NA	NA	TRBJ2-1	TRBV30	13	TGTGCCGCGAGGGTACACCTCTACAATGAGCAGTTCTTC	CAARVHLYNEQFF
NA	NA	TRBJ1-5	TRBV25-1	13	TGTGCCAGCAGTGTTTCACAGGGAACGCCCCAGCATTTT	CASSVSQGTPQHF
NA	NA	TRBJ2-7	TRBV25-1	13	TGTGCCAGCAGTGAAAGAGTCGCGGACGAGCAGTACTTC	CASSERVADEQYF
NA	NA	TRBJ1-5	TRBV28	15	TGTGCCAGCAGCCTTATCAGCCGGGGAGGGGAGCCCCAGCATTTT	CASSLISRGGEPQHF
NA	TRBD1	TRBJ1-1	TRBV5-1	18	TGCGCCAGCAGTTTTGGGACAAGGACAGGGCTGGGACACACTGAAGCTTTCTTT	CASSFGTRTGLGHTEAFF
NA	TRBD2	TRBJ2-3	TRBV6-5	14	TGTGCCAGCAGTTTGGGGGGGATCACAGATACGCAGTATTTT	CASSLGGITDTQYF
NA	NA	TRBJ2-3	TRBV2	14	TGTGCCAGCACTCAGGGGAGGGGTGAAGGTACGCAGTATTTT	CASTQGRGEGTQYF
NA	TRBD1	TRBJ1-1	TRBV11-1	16	TGTGCCAGCAGCTTAGGTAGGTTTACAGGGGACACTGAAGCTTTCTTT	CASSLGRFTGDTEAFF
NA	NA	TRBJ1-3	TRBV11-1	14	TGTGCCAGCAGCTCAAGGGGTTCTGGAAACACCATATATTTT	CASSSRGSGNTIYF
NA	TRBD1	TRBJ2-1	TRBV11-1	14	TGTGCCAGCAGCCTGGGACAGGGGATCGATGAGCAGTTCTTC	CASSLGQGIDEQFF
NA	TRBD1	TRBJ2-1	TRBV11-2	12	TGTGCCAGCAGCGGAAACAGGGGTGAGCAGTTCTTC	CASSGNRGEQFF
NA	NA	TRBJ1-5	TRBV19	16	TGTGCCAGTAGTATTCCACAGGGTAATCGGAATCAGCCCCAGCATTTT	CASSIPQGNRNQPQHF